This T cell receptor beta chain was recovered during a study of cytomegalovirus exposure and HLA in healthy donors listed by TCRdb under 2017. For the wider study: An earlier analysis of around 600 of the donors reported approximately 300 Gb of sequence data and some 100 million unique TCR beta sequences from about 179 million T cells. Typing coverage varied by locus: roughly 620-640 donors for A, B, C, DRB1 and DQB1; approximately 500 for DQA1; over 600 for DPA1; under 490 for DPB1. An earlier analysis of 587 of the donors used high-throughput TCR beta sequencing to judge whether each TCR beta V gene segment behaved as functional or pseudogenic. Besides the first cohort of 666 subjects, a separate validation cohort made up of 120 different subjects was used. To predict cytomegalovirus infection status, the study combined high-throughput TCR immunosequencing, statistical association of individual TCRs with disease status, and machine learning. Using immunosequencing, the study profiled T cell repertoires from roughly 650 subjects and related those repertoires to cytomegalovirus serostatus. A later analysis re-analyzed previously published TCR beta repertoires from roughly 600 donors and added high-resolution HLA genotyping to study TCR occurrence patterns. Among the roughly 430 genotyped donors, around 81% belonged to the genetic ancestry cluster associated with self-reported Caucasian donors. Across 398 genotyped donors of the cohort, an average of roughly 250,000 unique TCR beta nucleotide sequences per donor were sequenced, and roughly 18% of those sequences were non-productive. Because of strong linkage in the cohort, a handful of DR-DQ haplotypes were treated as single units for association and clustering. HLA typing included class I and class II loci at four-digit resolution. Rather than using new phenotypic data, the later analysis identified candidate immune exposures from TCR beta sequences and from how often those sequences occurred across donors. About 300 gigabases of sequencing data and approximately 80 million unique TCR sequences were included in an early release covering several hundred HLA-typed donors. A later genetic analysis used genome-wide SNP genotypes for about three fifths of the 666 donors, treating that subset as a discovery cohort. The study was designed to test whether signatures of past pathogen exposure could be identified by cataloging public T cell receptors. Every repertoire in the discovery cohort had been generated on one and the same sequencing platform. Alongside the repertoire data, information on donor age, sex, ethnicity and CMV serostatus was compiled.

The CDR3 covers 14 residues, taking in both the cysteine and the phenylalanine. The CDR3 DNA has 42 bases and is translated from base 1. V gives up 4 bases and J gives up 5 bases, and the segment between their germline ends measures 12 bases. For CDR1 and CDR2, the germline V gene lists SGHTA and FQGNSA. Broad study findings and their caveats: CMV serostatus was the only immune exposure information available for the cohort. Most TCR sequences were observed very rarely across donors, whereas some public TCRs were present in many individuals. Specific HLA alleles were associated with over 15,000 TCR beta sequences at a false discovery rate of 0.05 in a later analysis. In a later analysis, most CMV-associated TCR beta chains were found to appear HLA-restricted, with HLA associations seemingly driven largely by CMV exposure. V-gene and J-gene trimming of TCR beta chains was associated with a missense DCLRE1C variant in a later genetic analysis, and the association was replicated in an independent cohort. Correlated functional status among segregating V segments might reflect linkage disequilibrium, but an unknown experimental factor could not be ruled out. Roughly 15 rarely observed V segments, including chromosome 9 orphons, were excluded from the earlier analysis of almost 600 of the donors because counts were too low. In vitro tests confirmed that a few of the cytomegalovirus-associated TCR beta chains recognize cytomegalovirus antigens. Cytomegalovirus status was reported to be diagnosed by the classifier with high specificity and sensitivity in both the original and validation cohorts. Because some donors lacked HLA typing at each locus, the association tests relied only on the typed subset. In a later genetic analysis, fewer N-insertions in productive TCRs were reported among donors in an Asian-associated ancestry cluster than the roughly 700-donor mean. In this cohort, only TCR beta chains were sequenced, and detectable features were limited by the absence of alpha or paired-chain data. Several of the top co-occurrence clusters appeared to be linked to parvovirus B19, influenza, CMV and Epstein-Barr virus, according to a later analysis. Sequencing depth was assumed to be roughly uniform across donors in the presence/absence analyses, though that assumption may not hold. According to the authors, the approach could potentially be generalized to other disease states and immunological phenotypes. In a later analysis, TCR association rates were found to vary across HLA loci, with the most associated TCRs seen for DRB1 alleles and the fewest for HLA-C alleles. A later analysis found that HLA-associated TCR beta chains were more clonally expanded and had lower generation probabilities than equally common non-associated chains. Broadly in line with IMGT annotations, most TCR beta V segments showed up in productive rearrangements about 90% or about 30% of the time in an earlier analysis of about 500 of the donors. A cluster of highly shared sequence variants was judged likely to represent a technical artifact of the sequencing pipeline. Some IMGT-functional V segments, including TRBV6-2 and TRBV6-3, could not be told apart with the 87-base-pair reads, so those segments were excluded. When HLA alleles, especially DR and DQ, strongly co-occurred, attributing TCR associations to individual alleles was difficult. The study listed 150 to 200 TCR beta chains as associated with cytomegalovirus. A further reported finding was that TCR beta sequences accurately predicted the HLA-A and HLA-B alleles for most subjects in the first cohort.

The library was built by means of the immunoSEQ multiplex PCR assay. The multiplex PCR relied on a mix of 60 forward primers for TCR Vbeta segments and 13 reverse primers for TCR Jbeta segments. The CDR3 region of rearranged TCR beta genes was amplified from genomic DNA by a multiplex PCR assay. On the Illumina HiSeq System, the amplified TCR beta libraries were sequenced as 87-base-pair reads. The authors' analysis ran thus. In a later analysis, 70 million to 95 million unique TCR beta chains were counted across the approximately 620 repertoires, and around 10 million of these chains were shared by at least two donors. A nearest-neighbor algorithm error-corrected the raw reads and collapsed the reads into unique sequences, merging closely related sequences to remove PCR and sequencing errors. CDR3 sequences were aligned to IMGT reference sequences to assign V, D and J gene segments. For a sequence to be retained, a match of at least six nucleotides was required to both a V gene segment and a J gene segment. Rearrangements were called productive when the CDR3 lacked stop codons and stayed in frame with V and J; all others were non-productive. CDR3 was defined by IMGT convention, running from the second conserved V-encoded cysteine to the conserved J-encoded phenylalanine. Sequences without an unambiguous match to a single V gene segment were excluded from the earlier analysis of about 600 of the donors. An earlier analysis of approximately 590 of the donors called V segments functional above 56.7% productive rearrangements and segregating when the between-donor standard deviation exceeded 5%. To diagnose cytomegalovirus status from the catalog of TCR beta chain sequences, a statistical classification framework was built. A later analysis assigned V and J genes by comparing TCR nucleotide sequences with IMGT/GENE-DB human TR gene sequences. In a later analysis, CDR3 sequences and most-parsimonious VDJ recombination scenarios were assigned using the TCRdist pipeline. A later analysis defined each TCR beta chain by its CDR3 amino acid sequence plus V-gene family, and excluded reads lacking a unique V-gene family. A later analysis removed 550 to 700 highly shared, low-generation-probability nucleotide sequences to deal with suspected cross-contamination and a sequencing artifact. In a later analysis, a clonal expansion index for each public chain was calculated from normalized within-repertoire ranks of inferred template counts. A later analysis computed generation probabilities with a VDJ recombination model fitted to out-of-frame rearrangements, and checked the results against IGoR. A later analysis scored TCR-TCR, TCR-HLA and TCR-CMV co-occurrence with hypergeometric tests, applying a repertoire-size bias correction to TCR pairs. In a later analysis, false discovery rates were estimated by permuting HLA or CMV assignments 20 times. A later analysis grouped co-occurring TCRs with DBSCAN, adding TCRdist sequence similarity when clustering within HLA-allele-positive subsets. Repertoires with fewer than 30,000 or more than 120,000 public chains were left out of co-occurrence clustering, as were a handful of repertoires with anomalous nucleotide sharing. What TCRdb holds here is the immuneACCESS table cut down to in-frame rearrangements. Part of the clones is not present; checked against another copy, under half of the missing clones reflect an unresolved V gene, and the others are unexplained. The V and J calls and clone size come from that table; D and trimming were worked out from the DNA. In this sample the table shows about 150,000 clones, 80% of which occur a single time. The ten largest make up around 7.3% of the sample.

The cohort comprised hundreds of healthy bone marrow donors. At the time of sampling, all cohort members were nominally healthy, though unrecorded immune exposures were likely present. The donor tested CMV seropositive, placing the donor among the approximately 290 seropositive members of the cohort. Every donor gave a peripheral blood sample, and the peripheral blood mononuclear cells from that sample were used for TCR beta sequencing. The Qiagen DNeasy Blood Extraction Kit was used to extract genomic DNA from the blood cell samples. Note on this clone: What this receptor recognizes is not known. No base-level quality is on record; no much larger clone is a single base apart.

Sequencing was done on a sample of PBMCs. The chain couples TRBV7-2 to TRBJ1-5, and the D gene may be TRBD1, 6 bases matching. The sequence derives from a man between 25 and 39 years old in good health and CMV-seropositive. The CDR3 protein is CASSSRGADQPQHF. Here is the DNA: TGTGCCAGCAGCTCCCGGGGGGCGGATCAGCCCCAGCATTTT.